These T cell receptor beta chains were read from a single sample in a study of regulatory T cells in long-lasting Graves disease. TCRdb called the multiplex PCR reads again in MiXCR, with one record for every CDR3 protein. The sample has about 610,000 distinct CDR3 sequences, about 15% seen once. In addition, the sample was reused for a study of T cells in Graves' hyperthyroidism and ophthalmopathy.

The sample here was peripheral blood mononuclear cells (PBMCs), taken at new diagnosis, from a patient treated with antithyroid drugs. The receptors were sampled from a man younger than 35 with Graves disease. The CDR3 runs from the conserved cysteine through the conserved F or W. D genes are given only for firm matches. Clone size, where shown, is once, few, many, or a class for clones that have expanded.

d_gene	v_gene	j_gene	abundance	CDR3nt	CDR3aa
NA	TRBV5-1	TRBJ2-3	few	TGCGCCAGCAGCTTTTCGGGGGATACGCAGTATTTT	CASSFSGDTQYF
NA	TRBV13	TRBJ2-5	NA	TGTGCCAGCAGCTTACGACAGAGAAAAGAGACCCAGTACTTC	CASSLRQRKETQYF
NA	TRBV2	TRBJ2-1	many	TGTGCCAGCAACTTTGACGCCAGAGATAAGGATGAGCAGTTCTTC	CASNFDARDKDEQFF
TRBD1	TRBV20-1	TRBJ1-5	NA	TGCAGTGCTAAGGTCCGACAGGGTATTATCAATCAGCCCCAGCATTTT	CSAKVRQGIINQPQHF
NA	TRBV20-1	TRBJ2-7	many	TGCAGTGCTAGACACAGGGCATCCTACGAGCAGTACTTC	CSARHRASYEQYF
TRBD2	TRBV28	TRBJ2-7	many	TGTGCCAGCAGTTTAGAACTAGCGGGACCGAACCCCTACGAGCAGTACTTC	CASSLELAGPNPYEQYF
TRBD1	TRBV12-5	TRBJ1-5	many	TGTGCTAGTGGTCCCGGACAGGGGGGTCAGCCCCAGCATTTT	CASGPGQGGQPQHF
TRBD1	TRBV7-9	TRBJ2-7	many	TGTGCCAGCAGCGGATACAGGGGTAACCCCGAATACGAGCAGTACTTC	CASSGYRGNPEYEQYF
TRBD2	TRBV28	TRBJ2-5	NA	TGTGCCAGCAGTTTAGCGGCTAGCGGGAAAGAGACCCAGTACTTC	CASSLAASGKETQYF
NA	TRBV3-1	TRBJ1-3	few	TGTGCCAGCACCCCTTTAGGACGTTCCTCTGGAAACACCATATATTTT	CASTPLGRSSGNTIYF
NA	TRBV11-2	TRBJ1-1	many	TGTGCCAGCAGCTTATTAGGGACGTTGAACACTGAAGCTTTCTTT	CASSLLGTLNTEAFF
NA	TRBV11-3	TRBJ2-1	many	TGTGCCAGCAGCTTAGATCGAGAAGCCTACAATGAGCAGTTCTTC	CASSLDREAYNEQFF
NA	TRBV10-3	TRBJ1-1	NA	TGTGCCATCAGGCAGGCGAAGATGAACACTGAAGCTTTCTTT	CAIRQAKMNTEAFF
NA	TRBV7-8	TRBJ2-1	few	TGTGCCAGCAGAGACCCCGGGACACGAAAAAGCAATGAGCAGTTCTTC	CASRDPGTRKSNEQFF
NA	TRBV5-1	TRBJ2-1	many	TGCGCCAGCAGCCGGATAGTCTCCTACAATGAGCAGTTCTTC	CASSRIVSYNEQFF
NA	TRBV27	TRBJ2-7	NA	TGTGCCAGCAGCCCGGGGGTTGGCCTCTCCCAATACGAGCAGTACTTC	CASSPGVGLSQYEQYF
NA	TRBV10-3	TRBJ2-7	NA	TGTGCCATCAGTGAGTCGTACCCCCTCGAGGAAAGCTCCTACGAGCAGTACTTC	CAISESYPLEESSYEQYF
NA	TRBV27	TRBJ1-2	many	TGTGCCAGCAGCTTAGAAGGGTCCTATGGCTACACCTTC	CASSLEGSYGYTF
TRBD2	TRBV5-1	TRBJ2-1	few	TGCGCCAGCAGCACCGTTCTAGCGGACAATGAGCAGTTCTTC	CASSTVLADNEQFF
NA	TRBV28	TRBJ1-1	few	TGTGCCAGCAGCATCATTCCCGGGGGCCGTCGAACTGAAGCTTTCTTT	CASSIIPGGRRTEAFF
NA	TRBV28	TRBJ1-4	many	TGTGCCAGCAGTCAACTCCGGGAGCAAGCCTGGGAAAAACTGTTTTTT	CASSQLREQAWEKLFF
TRBD1	TRBV28	TRBJ1-4	NA	TGTGCCAGCAGTCAAGACAGGGGGCGTAATGAAAAACTGTTTTTT	CASSQDRGRNEKLFF
TRBD1	TRBV4-1	TRBJ1-3	NA	TGCGCCAGCAGCCCCTCAGGCAGGGGGCGAAAAAACTCTGGAAACACCATATATTTT	CASSPSGRGRKNSGNTIYF
NA	TRBV24-1	TRBJ2-1	NA	TGTGCCACCAGTGATTCCCGAATCGGGGGCCCCTACAATGAGCAGTTCTTC	CATSDSRIGGPYNEQFF
NA	TRBV12-3/TRBV12-4	TRBJ2-1	many	TGTGCCAGCAGTCTGGGGGACTCCGGGAACTACAATGAGCAGTTCTTC	CASSLGDSGNYNEQFF
NA	TRBV2	TRBJ2-3	NA	TGTGCCAGCAGTGGTCAAGCAGATACGCAGTATTTT	CASSGQADTQYF
TRBD1	TRBV2	TRBJ2-7	few	TGTGCCAGCAGTGAAAAAGGGGTAGGACAGGTGGATTACGAGCAGTACTTC	CASSEKGVGQVDYEQYF
NA	TRBV5-4	TRBJ1-4	NA	TGTGCCAGCAGCTCGGGAGGGGGGAGGAGTGAAGAAAAACTGTTTTTT	CASSSGGGRSEEKLFF
NA	TRBV28	TRBJ2-1	many	TGTGCCAGCAGCCCGAACCCGGGACGAATATCCAGCTCCTACAATGAGCAGTTCTTC	CASSPNPGRISSSYNEQFF
TRBD1	TRBV5-1	TRBJ1-2	many	TGCGCCAGCAGCACCCTATACACCGGGACAGGGTATGGCTACACCTTC	CASSTLYTGTGYGYTF
NA	TRBV13	TRBJ1-2	many	TGTGCCAGCAGCTTTGACAGGTTCCGAGGCTACACCTTC	CASSFDRFRGYTF
TRBD2	TRBV20-1	TRBJ2-3	NA	TGCAGTGCTAGAAGCGCGGGGACTAGCTTCTTCCGGGATACGCAGTATTTT	CSARSAGTSFFRDTQYF
NA	TRBV29-1	TRBJ1-6	few	TGCAGCGTTGAAGAAGGGAGGGGCGAAGGTTCACCCCTCCACTTT	CSVEEGRGEGSPLHF
NA	TRBV5-1	TRBJ1-1	few	TGCGCCAGCAGCTTGGGGTTTCGGGGGGCGACCCCTGAAGCTTTCTTT	CASSLGFRGATPEAFF
TRBD2	TRBV6-1	TRBJ2-1	many	TGTGCCAGCAGTGAGACGAGTCTAGCGGGATACAATGAGCAGTTCTTC	CASSETSLAGYNEQFF
TRBD2	TRBV7-9	TRBJ2-7	many	TGTGCCAGCAGCCCCCGGGGGGTTCCCTACGAGCAGTACTTC	CASSPRGVPYEQYF